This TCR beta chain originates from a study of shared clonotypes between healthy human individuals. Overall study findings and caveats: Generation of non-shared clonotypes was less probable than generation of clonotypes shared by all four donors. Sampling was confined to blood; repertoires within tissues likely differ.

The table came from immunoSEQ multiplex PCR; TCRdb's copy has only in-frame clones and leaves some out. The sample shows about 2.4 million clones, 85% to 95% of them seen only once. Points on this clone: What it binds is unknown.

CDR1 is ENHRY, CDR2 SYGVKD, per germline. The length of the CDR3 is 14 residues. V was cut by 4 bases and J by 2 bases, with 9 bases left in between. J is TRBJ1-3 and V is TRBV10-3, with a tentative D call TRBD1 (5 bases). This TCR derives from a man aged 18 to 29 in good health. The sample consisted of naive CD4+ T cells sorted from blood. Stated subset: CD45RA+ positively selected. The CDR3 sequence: CAISVQGAGNTIYF. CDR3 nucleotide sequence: TGTGCCATCAGTGTTCAAGGGGCTGGAAACACCATATATTTT.